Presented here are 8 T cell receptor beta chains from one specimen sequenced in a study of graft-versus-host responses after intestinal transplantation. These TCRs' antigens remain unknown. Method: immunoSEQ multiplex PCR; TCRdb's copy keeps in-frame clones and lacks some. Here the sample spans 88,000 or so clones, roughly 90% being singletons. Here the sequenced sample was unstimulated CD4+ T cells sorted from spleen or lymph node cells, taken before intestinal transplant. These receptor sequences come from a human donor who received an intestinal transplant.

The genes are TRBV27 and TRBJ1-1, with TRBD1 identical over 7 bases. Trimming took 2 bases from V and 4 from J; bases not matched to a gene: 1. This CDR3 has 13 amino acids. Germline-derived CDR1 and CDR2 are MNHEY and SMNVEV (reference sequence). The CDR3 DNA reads TGTGCCAGCAGTTTAACAGGGGCCACTGAAGCTTTCTTT. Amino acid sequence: CASSLTGATEAFF.

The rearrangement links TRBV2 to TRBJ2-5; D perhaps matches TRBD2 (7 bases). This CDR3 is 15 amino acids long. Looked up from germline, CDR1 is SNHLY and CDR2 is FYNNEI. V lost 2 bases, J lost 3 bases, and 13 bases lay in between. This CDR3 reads CASSERGTTKETQYF. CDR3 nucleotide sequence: TGTGCCAGCAGTGAAAGGGGGACTACCAAAGAGACCCAGTACTTC.

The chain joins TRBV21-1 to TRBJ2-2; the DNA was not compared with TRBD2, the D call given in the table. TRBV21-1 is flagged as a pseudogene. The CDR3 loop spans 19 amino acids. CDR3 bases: TGTGCCAGCAGCATGAGGTCGGAAGACTGTTCCCCGAACACCGGGGAGCTGTTTTTT. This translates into CASSMRSEDCSPNTGELFF.

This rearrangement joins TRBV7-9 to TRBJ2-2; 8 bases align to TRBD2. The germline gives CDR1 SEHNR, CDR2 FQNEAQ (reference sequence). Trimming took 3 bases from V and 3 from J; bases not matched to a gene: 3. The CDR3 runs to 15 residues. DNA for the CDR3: TGTGCCAGCAGCTTCAGCGGGAGAGACACCGGGGAGCTGTTTTTT. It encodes CASSFSGRDTGELFF.

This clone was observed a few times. The CDR3 is CASSRRTPQGYEKLFF. Here the CDR3 DNA reads TGTGCCAGCAGTCGACGGACACCACAGGGTTATGAAAAACTGTTTTTT. The gene calls are TRBV27 and TRBJ1-4, with D possibly TRBD1 on 6 matching bases. V shed 5 bases and J shed 6 bases, with 19 bases lying between them. CDR1 is MNHEY and CDR2 is SMNVEV in the germline V gene (reference sequence). This CDR3 is 16 amino acids long.

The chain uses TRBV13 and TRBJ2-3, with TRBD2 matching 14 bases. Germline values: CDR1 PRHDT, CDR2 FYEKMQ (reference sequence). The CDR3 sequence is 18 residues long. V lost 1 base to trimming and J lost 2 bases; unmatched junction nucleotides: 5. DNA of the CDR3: TGTGCCAGCAGCTTAGTGACTAGCGGGGGGGCAATCACAGATACGCAGTATTTT. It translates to CASSLVTSGGAITDTQYF.

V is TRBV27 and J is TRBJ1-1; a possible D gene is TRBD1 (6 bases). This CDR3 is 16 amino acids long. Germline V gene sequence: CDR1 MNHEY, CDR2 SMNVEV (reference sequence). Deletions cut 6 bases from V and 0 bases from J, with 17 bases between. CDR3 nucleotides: TGTGCCAGCAGGGGTTATTCCAGGGGTATGAACACTGAAGCTTTCTTT. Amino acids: CASRGYSRGMNTEAFF.

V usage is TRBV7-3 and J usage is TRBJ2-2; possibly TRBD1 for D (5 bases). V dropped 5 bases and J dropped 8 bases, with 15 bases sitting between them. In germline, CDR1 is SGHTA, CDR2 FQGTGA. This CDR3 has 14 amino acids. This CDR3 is CASSPLRATGELFF. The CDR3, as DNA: TGTGCCAGCAGCCCCCTCAGGGCGACGGGGGAGCTGTTTTTT. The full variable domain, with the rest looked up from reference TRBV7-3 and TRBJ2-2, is GAGVSQTPSNKVTEKGKYVELRCDPISGHTALYWYRQSLGQGPEFLIYFQGTGAADDSGLPNDRFFAVRPEGSVSTLKIQRTERGDSAVYLCASSPLRATGELFFGEGSRLTVL.